Each of the 7 T cell receptor beta chains below was sequenced from the same sample in a study of blood T cell repertoires in COVID-19. Libraries were prepared by immunoSEQ multiplex PCR; TCRdb keeps only in-frame clonotypes and omits some of them. Of roughly 200,000 clones detected, roughly nine tenths appear once; the ten largest clones hold around 2%. Sequenced sample: PBMCs or T cells enriched from blood (not recorded which). Receptor source: a woman in her 40s with acute COVID-19.

As for this clone: Other DNA sequences in the same sample also yield this CDR3. The chain carries TRBV5-1 and TRBJ2-5, with unresolved D. The CDR3 spans 13 residues. Germline V gives CDR1 SGHRS, CDR2 YFSETQ. V gave up 0 bases and J gave up 2 bases, with 5 bases separating them. This CDR3 reads CASSLVVQETQYF. CDR3 nucleotide sequence: TGCGCCAGCAGCTTGGTCGTTCAAGAGACCCAGTACTTC.

This chain connects TRBV5-1 to TRBJ1-2, with TRBD1 matching over 7 bases. The junction had 6 bases not matched to a gene; V was cut back by 2 bases and J by 5 bases. Germline V gene data show CDR1 as SGHRS and CDR2 as YFSETQ. CDR3 length equals 14 residues. For the CDR3, the DNA is TGCGCCAGCAGCTTCCCGGGACAGTTATATGGCTACACCTTC. Encoded protein: CASSFPGQLYGYTF.

The count of this clone is one. The chain carries TRBV3-1 (or the pseudogene TRBV3-2) and TRBJ2-7; maybe TRBD2 (7 bases). Trimming took 7 bases from V and 5 from J, leaving 21 bases between them. The CDR3 extends over 15 amino acids. CDR1 and CDR2 (germline): LGHDT, YNNKEL (reference sequence). The CDR3 protein is CASTKGGVTGNEQYF. The CDR3 coding sequence is TGTGCCAGCACTAAAGGGGGGGTTACGGGCAACGAGCAGTACTTC.

The chain has TRBV19 and TRBJ1-5, with 7 bases aligning to TRBD1. The V gene end was trimmed by 5 bases and the J gene end by 11 bases; junction bases not matched to a gene: 12. CDR3 length: 14 amino acids. Germline CDR1 and CDR2: LNHDA and SQIVND (reference sequence). The CDR3 sequence: CASSARQGRPAQHF. CDR3 nucleotides: TGTGCCAGTAGTGCCCGACAGGGCCGTCCAGCCCAGCATTTT.

This chain uses TRBV10-3 with TRBJ2-1, with 13 bases matching TRBD2. Germline-derived CDR1 and CDR2 are ENHRY and SYGVKD. The V and J ends lost 3 bases and 6 bases, in that order; junction bases with no gene match: 17. CDR3 length: 20 amino acids. The CDR3 DNA follows: TGTGCCATCAGTGATTCCGGGACAGAGGTACTAGCGGGGGGGAGCAATGAGCAGTTCTTC. Amino acids: CAISDSGTEVLAGGSNEQFF.

This clone appeared a few times. Additional DNA sequences in this sample encode the identical CDR3. V gene TRBV5-1 combines with J gene TRBJ2-3, with 9 bases lining up with TRBD1. The CDR3 sequence is 15 residues long. Germline loops: CDR1 SGHRS, CDR2 YFSETQ. After removal of 3 bases from V and 0 bases from J, the junction contained 2 bases not matched to a gene. The CDR3 spells CASSSQGASTDTQYF. The CDR3 DNA reads TGCGCCAGCAGCTCACAGGGGGCAAGCACAGATACGCAGTATTTT.

CDR3 in DNA: TGTGCCAGCAGGGGACCCCGGGGGAGAACTGAAGCTTTCTTT. Encoded protein: CASRGPRGRTEAFF. The chain carries TRBV7-9 and TRBJ1-1, with TRBD1 as a possible D gene (5 bases). V was trimmed by 6 bases and J by 5 bases, leaving 16 bases between them. Germline CDR1 is SEHNR and CDR2 is FQNEAQ (reference sequence). The CDR3 consists of 14 residues.